Shown below are 12 T cell receptor beta chains from a single sample sequenced in a study of cytomegalovirus exposure and HLA in healthy donors. PCR used 60 Vbeta primers and 13 Jbeta primers. The method was immunoSEQ multiplex PCR; TCRdb's version includes in-frame clones alone and lacks a portion of them. The repertoire holds around 130,000 clones, 70% to 85% seen once, with just under 3% in the top ten. Sequencing was performed on PBMCs. These receptors were obtained from a woman under 30 in good health and CMV-seropositive.

The V call is TRBV2, the J call TRBJ2-5; D ambiguous. The V gene lost 0 bases and the J gene lost 5 bases, with 7 bases spanning the gap. CDR1 is SNHLY, CDR2 FYNNEI, per germline. This CDR3 region has 13 residues. As DNA, the CDR3 is TGTGCCAGCAGTGAAGCGCAAGCCGAGACCCAGTACTTC. Protein sequence: CASSEAQAETQYF.

The genes are TRBV11-2 and TRBJ2-3; TRBD2 aligns across 11 bases. Per the germline V gene, CDR1 is SGHAT and CDR2 is FQNNGV. V was pared by 5 bases and J by 2 bases, with 3 bases of the junction left unmatched. This CDR3 spans 15 amino acids. The chain's CDR3 is CASSPTSGATDTQYF. CDR3 coding DNA: TGTGCCAGCAGCCCGACTAGCGGGGCCACAGATACGCAGTATTTT.

The rearrangement uses TRBV27 and TRBJ1-2; TRBD1 agrees at 7 bases. The germline V gene has CDR1 MNHEY and CDR2 SMNVEV (reference sequence). The CDR3 has 14 residues. V gave up 5 bases and J gave up 7 bases; unmatched junction bases: 10. CDR3 sequence reads: CASSPPGQHVGYTF. DNA of the CDR3: TGTGCCAGCAGTCCCCCGGGACAGCACGTTGGCTACACCTTC.

V is TRBV5-1 and J is TRBJ2-3, with 9 bases lining up with TRBD2. The CDR3 totals 15 residues. Germline CDR1 SGHRS, CDR2 YFSETQ. V lost 0 bases, J lost 6 bases, and 5 bases stayed unmatched. In DNA form, the CDR3 reads TGCGCCAGCAGCTTGGGTTATAGCGGGGGCGATACGCAGTATTTT. The encoded protein is CASSLGYSGGDTQYF.

The chain combines TRBV6-5 with TRBJ1-3; D unresolved. V was cut by 6 bases and J by 4 bases, with 16 bases left in between. This CDR3 spans 15 amino acids. CDR1 MNHEY and CDR2 SVGAGI come from the germline V gene. CDR3 protein: CASSPRQPRGNTIYF. DNA of the CDR3: TGTGCCAGCAGCCCTCGACAACCTCGAGGAAACACCATATATTTT.

The chain employs TRBV18 and TRBJ1-5, with D possibly matching TRBD1 (5 bases). V lost 4 bases, J lost 5 bases, and 15 bases lay in between. Germline V gene lookup returns CDR1 KGHSH and CDR2 LQKENI. CDR3 length equals 15 residues. In DNA, the CDR3 is TGTGCCAGCTCACGGAAAGGGGTCGCGGATCAGCCCCAGCATTTT. Its translation: CASSRKGVADQPQHF.

The J gene is TRBJ1-3, the V gene TRBV28; 8 positions agree with TRBD1. This CDR3 contains 19 residues. V was pared by 2 bases and J by 0 bases, with 12 bases of the junction left unmatched. The germline V gene encodes CDR1 MDHEN and CDR2 SYDVKM. The CDR3 here is CASSLGQGDPRGSGNTIYF. The CDR3 DNA reads TGTGCCAGCAGTTTAGGACAGGGAGATCCCAGGGGCTCTGGAAACACCATATATTTT.

This clone showed up just once. The chain links TRBV7-9 to TRBJ2-5; D might be TRBD1 (6 bases). Trimming shortened V by 6 bases and J by 2 bases, and 19 bases separated the two germline ends. The germline gives CDR1 SEHNR, CDR2 FQNEAQ (reference sequence). CDR3 length: 16 residues. CDR3 sequence (DNA): TGTGCCAGCAGTCTCCGGACAGTAGCTTTACAAGAGACCCAGTACTTC. Translated, it gives CASSLRTVALQETQYF. Full variable domain (outside the CDR3, taken from reference TRBV7-9 and TRBJ2-5): DTGVSQNPRHKITKRGQNVTFRCDPISEHNRLYWYRQTLGQGPEFLTYFQNEAQLEKSRLLSDRFSAERPKGSFSTLEIQRTEQGDSAMYLCASSLRTVALQETQYFGPGTRLLVL.

V is TRBV28 and J is TRBJ1-2, with TRBD1 identical over 7 bases. Trimming cost V 3 bases and J 2 bases; bases outside gene matches: 3. Per the germline V gene, CDR1 is MDHEN and CDR2 is SYDVKM. The CDR3 contains 14 residues. Here the CDR3 DNA reads TGTGCCAGCAGTTTCCCACAGGGGAACTATGGCTACACCTTC. Encoded protein: CASSFPQGNYGYTF.

CDR3 nucleotides: TGTGCCAGCAGTGAAGATGGGGGCGCGAATTCACCCCTCCACTTT. Residues: CASSEDGGANSPLHF. The chain links TRBV2 to TRBJ1-6; weak D call: TRBD1 (6 bases). Trimming took off 1 base at V and 7 bases at J, with 11 bases between the two ends. The CDR3 is 15 residues long. The germline gives CDR1 SNHLY, CDR2 FYNNEI.

The V and J genes are TRBV4-1 and TRBJ1-2; 10 bases fit TRBD1. This CDR3 has 14 residues. The germline V gene has CDR1 MGHRA and CDR2 YSYEKL. After removal of 5 bases from V and 5 bases from J, the junction contained 5 bases not matched to a gene. The CDR3 nucleotides are TGCGCCAGCAGCTCCCGGGACAGGGGATATGGCTACACCTTC. The encoded protein is CASSSRDRGYGYTF.

The chain joins TRBV4-1 to TRBJ1-1, with D uncertain. The germline V and J ends were trimmed by 1 base and 3 bases, with 6 bases remaining between them. The germline gives CDR1 MGHRA, CDR2 YSYEKL. The CDR3 loop spans 13 amino acids. This chain's CDR3 is CASSQVQDTEAFF. CDR3 in DNA: TGCGCCAGCAGCCAAGTACAAGACACTGAAGCTTTCTTT.